Each of the 20 T cell receptor beta chains below was sequenced from the same sample in a study of blood T cells in healthy people across ages. A second PCR, run for roughly 7 to 12 cycles, used a sample-barcoded 5' primer plus a J-beta primer mix. TCRdb itself ran the 5' RACE reads through MiXCR, one entry per CDR3 protein. The sample lists 890,000 or so distinct CDR3 sequences; approximately 67% were seen once. The specimen sequenced was blood. The receptor source for this set is a man aged 25-45 years in good health.

The CDR3 sequence is CASSEIRSTGKNIQYF. As DNA, the CDR3 is TGTGCCAGCAGTGAGATAAGGAGCACGGGAAAAAACATTCAGTACTTC. The chain uses TRBV2 and TRBJ2-4, with D perhaps matching TRBD2 (5 bases). The germline V and J ends were trimmed by 3 bases and 4 bases, with 16 bases remaining between them. This CDR3 region has 16 residues. Germline V gives CDR1 SNHLY, CDR2 FYNNEI.

CDR3 protein: CASSSAQQSLTSEQYF. The CDR3 nucleotides are TGTGCCAGCAGCTCCGCACAGCAGTCGCTAACCTCCGAGCAGTACTTC. The rearrangement uses TRBV11-1 and TRBJ2-7; D not certain. The CDR3 runs to 16 residues. The germline V gene has CDR1 SGHAT and CDR2 FQDESV (reference sequence). Trimming cost V 4 bases and J 6 bases, with 22 bases left between them.

This chain connects TRBV6-1 to TRBJ2-7; D call uncertain. The germline CDR1 and CDR2 sequences are MNHNS and SASEGT. Trimming took 4 bases from V and 2 from J, leaving 12 bases between them. The CDR3 is 14 amino acids. In nucleotides, the CDR3 is TGTGCCAGCAGTGCCTCGACTGTGACCTACGAGCAGTACTTC. Its translation is CASSASTVTYEQYF.

The gene calls are TRBV12-3 or TRBV12-4 and TRBJ1-2, with D possibly matching TRBD1 (6 bases). The ends were cut back, 6 bases at V and 4 bases at J, with 15 bases in the middle. The CDR3 extends over 14 amino acids. The CDR3 region is CASSQQQGRYGYTF. The CDR3 DNA reads TGTGCCAGCAGCCAACAACAGGGTCGCTATGGCTACACCTTC.

This chain links TRBV18 with TRBJ2-7; D might be TRBD1 (6 bases). Looked up from germline, CDR1 is KGHSH and CDR2 is LQKENI. The germline V and J ends were trimmed by 0 bases and 0 bases, with 12 bases remaining between them. The CDR3 runs 16 residues. The chain's CDR3 is CASSPPRQASSYEQYF. The CDR3 DNA reads TGTGCCAGCTCACCACCGAGACAGGCCAGCTCCTACGAGCAGTACTTC. The whole variable domain, remainder taken from reference TRBV18 and TRBJ2-7, is NAGVMQNPRHLVRRRGQEARLRCSPMKGHSHVYWYRQLPEEGLKFMVYLQKENIIDESGMPKERFSAEFPKEGPSILRIQQVVRGDSAAYFCASSPPRQASSYEQYFGPGTRLTVT.

The rearrangement uses TRBV9 and TRBJ1-2, with 8 bases that match TRBD1. The V and J ends lost 3 bases and 0 bases, in that order; junction bases with no gene match: 7. The CDR3 runs 16 residues. From germline, CDR1 is SGDLS and CDR2 YYNGEE. The CDR3, as DNA: TGTGCCAGCAGCGCGGACAGGGAGTCCTCTAACTATGGCTACACCTTC. It translates to CASSADRESSNYGYTF.

The CDR3 region has the DNA TGCGCCAGCAGCCAGCGGGGGATAGGATCCTACAATGAGCAGTTCTTC. This translates into CASSQRGIGSYNEQFF. The V gene is TRBV4-3, the J gene TRBJ2-1; 7 nucleotides match TRBD2. The CDR3 spans 16 residues. With 3 bases clipped from V and 1 base from J, the junction kept 6 bases outside the gene matches. Germline lookup yields CDR1 LGHNA and CDR2 YSLEER.

This clonotype occurred a few times. V and J are TRBV12-3 or TRBV12-4 and TRBJ2-1; no clear D. The CDR3 is 11 amino acids. The V end was cut by 8 bases, the J end by 1 base, with 3 bases between. DNA for the CDR3: TGTGCCAGCGTTTCCTACAATGAGCAGTTCTTC. This gives the protein CASVSYNEQFF.

This clonotype was recorded a few times. The chain uses TRBV20-1 and TRBJ1-2; D remains unclear. Per germline, CDR1 DFQATT and CDR2 SNEGSKA (reference sequence). The CDR3 consists of 12 residues. V gave up 1 base and J gave up 8 bases, with 11 bases separating them. The CDR3 reads CSARVAGEGYTF. The CDR3 DNA follows: TGCAGTGCTAGAGTGGCAGGAGAAGGCTACACCTTC.

This clonotype has a single count. As DNA, the CDR3 is TGTGCCAGCAGTCCGGACAGGGGCGACTATAGCAATCAGCCCCAGCATTTT. This encodes CASSPDRGDYSNQPQHF. The rearrangement links TRBV28 to TRBJ1-5, with 9 positions matching TRBD1. V shed 5 bases, J shed 0 bases, and the junction held 8 bases outside the gene matches. Germline-derived CDR1 and CDR2 are MDHEN and SYDVKM. CDR3 length: 17 amino acids.

The chain is built from TRBV13 and TRBJ1-2; perhaps TRBD1 as D (5 bases). The germline V gene has CDR1 PRHDT and CDR2 FYEKMQ (reference sequence). The CDR3 is 15 amino acids. V was trimmed by 2 bases and J by 2 bases, leaving 12 bases between them. The CDR3 DNA reads as TGTGCCAGCAGCTTAAGTTCAGGACAAAACTATGGCTACACCTTC. Its protein is CASSLSSGQNYGYTF. Full variable domain (outside the CDR3, taken from reference TRBV13 and TRBJ1-2): AAGVIQSPRHLIKEKRETATLKCYPIPRHDTVYWYQQGPGQDPQFLISFYEKMQSDKGSIPDRFSAQQFSDYHSELNMSSLELGDSALYFCASSLSSGQNYGYTFGSGTRLTVV.

The gene calls are TRBV3-1 and TRBJ2-3; D is uncertain. The ends were cut back, 4 bases at V and 0 bases at J, with 11 bases in the middle. The CDR3 consists of 15 residues. CDR1 is LGHDT, CDR2 YNNKEL, per germline (reference sequence). CDR3 nucleotide sequence: TGTGCCAGCAGCCCGACATCCACTAGCACAGATACGCAGTATTTT. It specifies CASSPTSTSTDTQYF.

The chain uses TRBV4-2 and TRBJ2-7, with 11 bases matching TRBD1. The trim removed 9 bases at V and 7 bases at J, leaving 5 bases unmatched. Germline CDR1 LGHNA, CDR2 YNFKEQ. The CDR3 runs to 12 residues. DNA for the CDR3: TGTGCCAGTGGGGACAGGGGGGATGAGCAGTACTTC. Protein: CASGDRGDEQYF.

The chain recombines TRBV7-2 with TRBJ2-5, with D perhaps matching TRBD2 (7 bases). Germline CDR1 and CDR2: SGHTA and FQGNSA. The CDR3 extends over 13 amino acids. The V and J ends lost 5 bases and 5 bases respectively, with 12 bases between them. The CDR3 coding sequence is TGTGCCAGCAGCCCAAAGGGGGGGGAGACCCAGTACTTC. Translation: CASSPKGGETQYF.

The chain combines TRBV4-2 with TRBJ1-5; no firm D call. The CDR3 covers 14 residues. Germline V gene sequence: CDR1 LGHNA, CDR2 YNFKEQ. V lost 0 bases and J 5 bases, leaving 8 bases between the germline ends. The chain's CDR3 is CASSQDSNDQPQHF. The CDR3 DNA reads as TGTGCCAGCAGCCAAGATTCGAATGATCAGCCCCAGCATTTT.

The rearrangement uses TRBV6-5 and TRBJ2-7; D possibly corresponds to TRBD1 (5 bases). Germline CDR1 reads MNHEY; CDR2 reads SVGAGI. V was cut by 2 bases and J by 2 bases, with 7 bases left in between. This CDR3 region has 13 residues. The CDR3 DNA sequence: TGTGCCAGCAGTTACGGGGCTCCCTACGAGCAGTACTTC. It is translated as CASSYGAPYEQYF.

The chain recombines TRBV7-2 with TRBJ1-2; weak D call: TRBD1 (5 bases). The CDR3 has 13 amino acids. V was cut by 5 bases and J by 2 bases, with 9 bases left in between. Germline V gives CDR1 SGHTA, CDR2 FQGNSA. The CDR3 DNA reads TGTGCCAGCAGCGATCCAGGGAACTATGGCTACACCTTC. Protein: CASSDPGNYGYTF.

The chain uses TRBV6-6 and TRBJ2-1, with 7 bases that match TRBD1. Looked up from germline, CDR1 is MNHNY and CDR2 is SVGAGI (reference sequence). The CDR3 has 11 amino acids. The V segment lost 4 bases and the J segment 13 bases; nucleotides outside the gene matches: 4. Written as DNA, the CDR3 is TGTGCCAGCAGTTCACGACAGGGCCAGTTCTTC. Encoded protein: CASSSRQGQFF.

This chain links TRBV10-3 with TRBJ2-5, with 8 bases identical to TRBD1. From germline, CDR1 is ENHRY and CDR2 SYGVKD. V lost 10 bases and J lost 2; bases outside the gene matches: 9. CDR3 length: 14 residues. For the CDR3, the DNA is TGTGCCACACATACCGGGACAGGACAAGAGACCCAGTACTTC. Translation: CATHTGTGQETQYF.

V gene TRBV20-1 combines with J gene TRBJ2-3; TRBD1 might be the D (6 bases). With 6 bases removed from V and 6 bases from J, the gap between germline ends came to 22 bases. Germline V gene sequence: CDR1 DFQATT, CDR2 SNEGSKA (reference sequence). CDR3 length equals 15 residues. In nucleotides, the CDR3 is TGCAGTGCCCCTGACAGGATTACTCCTGGGGATACGCAGTATTTT. The encoded protein is CSAPDRITPGDTQYF.